This T cell receptor (beta chain) was sequenced for a study of blood T cell repertoires in COVID-19. Across the whole study: There were acute and convalescent COVID-19 samples, and they came from the United States, Italy and Spain. Sample material is recorded as cDNA or gDNA derived from T cells, B-cell-depleted T cells, or PBMCs.

Original data processing: Amplification of reference gene primers was used by the study to estimate nucleated cell counts. Data came from immunoSEQ multiplex PCR; TCRdb stores just in-frame clones and leaves some out. D and trimming come from the DNA, and the V and J calls and clone size come from that table. The sample lists about 160,000 clones; 65% to 85% were seen once. V shed 8 bases and J shed 0 bases, with 7 bases lying between them. This CDR3 comprises 12 residues. The V gene's germline CDR1 is SEHNR and CDR2 FQNEAQ (reference sequence). This TCR was sampled from a woman older than 75 with acute or convalescent COVID-19. Material: peripheral blood. The chain uses TRBV7-9 and TRBJ1-1; D unclear. CDR3: CASRGVNTEAFF. DNA of the CDR3: TGTGCCAGCCGAGGAGTGAACACTGAAGCTTTCTTT.